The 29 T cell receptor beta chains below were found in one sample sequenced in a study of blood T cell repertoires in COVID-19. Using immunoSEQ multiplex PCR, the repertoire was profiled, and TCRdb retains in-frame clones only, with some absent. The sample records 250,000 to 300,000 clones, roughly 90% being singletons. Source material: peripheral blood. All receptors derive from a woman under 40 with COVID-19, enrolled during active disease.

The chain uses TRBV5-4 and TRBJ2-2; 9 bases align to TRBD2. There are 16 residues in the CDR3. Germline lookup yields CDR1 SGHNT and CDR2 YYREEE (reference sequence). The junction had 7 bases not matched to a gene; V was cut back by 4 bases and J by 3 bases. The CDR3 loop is CASSPQIAGDTGELFF. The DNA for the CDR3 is TGTGCCAGCAGCCCTCAAATAGCGGGGGACACCGGGGAGCTGTTTTTT.

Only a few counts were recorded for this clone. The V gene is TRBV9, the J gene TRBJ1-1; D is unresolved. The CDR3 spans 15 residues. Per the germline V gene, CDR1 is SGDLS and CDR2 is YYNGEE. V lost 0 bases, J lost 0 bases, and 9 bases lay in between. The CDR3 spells CASSVGTEMNTEAFF. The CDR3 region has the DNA TGTGCCAGCAGCGTAGGAACAGAAATGAACACTGAAGCTTTCTTT.

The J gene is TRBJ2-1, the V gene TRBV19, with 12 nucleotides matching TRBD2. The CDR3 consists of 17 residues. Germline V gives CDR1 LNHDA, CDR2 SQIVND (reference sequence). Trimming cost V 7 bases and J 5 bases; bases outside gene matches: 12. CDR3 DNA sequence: TGTGCCAGTACCCCGGGTCGACTAGCGGGAGTTGACAATGAGCAGTTCTTC. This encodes CASTPGRLAGVDNEQFF.

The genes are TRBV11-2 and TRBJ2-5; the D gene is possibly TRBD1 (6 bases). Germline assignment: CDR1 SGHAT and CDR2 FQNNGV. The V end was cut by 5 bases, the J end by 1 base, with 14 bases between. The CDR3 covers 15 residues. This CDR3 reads CASSPRGQFQETQYF. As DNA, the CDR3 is TGTGCCAGCAGCCCGCGAGGACAGTTCCAAGAGACCCAGTACTTC.

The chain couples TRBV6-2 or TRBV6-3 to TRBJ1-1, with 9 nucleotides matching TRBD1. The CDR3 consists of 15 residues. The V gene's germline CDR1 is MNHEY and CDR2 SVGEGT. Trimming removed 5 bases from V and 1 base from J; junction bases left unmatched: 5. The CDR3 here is CASSRLDRGNTEAFF. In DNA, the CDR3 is TGTGCCAGCAGTCGCTTGGACAGGGGGAACACTGAAGCTTTCTTT.

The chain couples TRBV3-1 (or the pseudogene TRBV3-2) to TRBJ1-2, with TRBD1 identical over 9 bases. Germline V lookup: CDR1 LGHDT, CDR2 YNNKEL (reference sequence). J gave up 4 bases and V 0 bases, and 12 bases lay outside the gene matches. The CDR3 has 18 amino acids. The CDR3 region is CASSQDGVGTGSFYGYTF. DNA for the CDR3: TGTGCCAGCAGCCAAGATGGGGTGGGGACAGGGAGTTTCTATGGCTACACCTTC.

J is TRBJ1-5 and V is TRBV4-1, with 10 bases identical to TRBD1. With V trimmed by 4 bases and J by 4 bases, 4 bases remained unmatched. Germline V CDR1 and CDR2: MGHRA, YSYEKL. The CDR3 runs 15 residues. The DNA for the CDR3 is TGCGCCAGCAGCCGAATGGACAGGGGGAATCAGCCCCAGCATTTT. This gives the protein CASSRMDRGNQPQHF.

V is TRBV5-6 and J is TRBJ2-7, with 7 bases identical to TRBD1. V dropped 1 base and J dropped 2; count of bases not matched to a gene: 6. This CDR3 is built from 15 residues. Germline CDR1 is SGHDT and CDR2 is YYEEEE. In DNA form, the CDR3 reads TGTGCCAGCAGCTTGTTCGGGACAGCGACCTACGAGCAGTACTTC. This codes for CASSLFGTATYEQYF.

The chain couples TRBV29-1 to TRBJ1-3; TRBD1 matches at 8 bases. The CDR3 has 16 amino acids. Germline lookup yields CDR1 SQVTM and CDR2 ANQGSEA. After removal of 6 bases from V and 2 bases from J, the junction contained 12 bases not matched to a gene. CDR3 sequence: CSVEPRQGWAGNTIYF. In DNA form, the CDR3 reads TGCAGCGTCGAACCCAGACAGGGGTGGGCTGGAAACACCATATATTTT.

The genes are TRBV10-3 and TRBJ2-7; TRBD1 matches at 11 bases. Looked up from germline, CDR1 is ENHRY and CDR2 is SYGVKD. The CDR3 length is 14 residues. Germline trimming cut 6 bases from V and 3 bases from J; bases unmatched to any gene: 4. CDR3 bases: TGTGCCATCAGGCCGGGACAGGGGGTCTACGAGCAGTACTTC. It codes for CAIRPGQGVYEQYF.

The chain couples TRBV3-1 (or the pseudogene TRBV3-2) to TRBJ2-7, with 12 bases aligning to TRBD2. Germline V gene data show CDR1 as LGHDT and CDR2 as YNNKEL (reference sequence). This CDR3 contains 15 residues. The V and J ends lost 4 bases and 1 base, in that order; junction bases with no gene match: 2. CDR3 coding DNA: TGTGCCAGCAGCCGAGGACTAGCGGGATCCTACGAGCAGTACTTC. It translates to CASSRGLAGSYEQYF.

In DNA, the CDR3 is TGTGCCAGCTCATCATCTAAACAGGGGTTCGGCGACGAGCAGTACTTC. Protein product: CASSSSKQGFGDEQYF. V gene TRBV18 combines with J gene TRBJ2-7; 7 positions agree with TRBD1. Trimming at V came to 5 bases and at J to 5 bases, leaving 15 bases not matched to a gene. The CDR3 totals 16 residues. Per germline, CDR1 KGHSH and CDR2 LQKENI.

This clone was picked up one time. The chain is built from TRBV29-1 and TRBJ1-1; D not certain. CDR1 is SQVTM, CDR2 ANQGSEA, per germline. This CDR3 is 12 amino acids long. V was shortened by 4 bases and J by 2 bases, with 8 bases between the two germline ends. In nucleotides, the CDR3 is TGCAGCGTTGCGGGGTACAACACTGAAGCTTTCTTT. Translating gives CSVAGYNTEAFF. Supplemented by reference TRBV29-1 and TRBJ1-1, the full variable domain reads SAVISQKPSRDICQRGTSLTIQCQVDSQVTMMFWYRQQPGQSLTLIATANQGSEATYESGFVIDKFPISRPNLTFSTLTVSNMSPEDSSIYLCSVAGYNTEAFFGQGTRLTVV.

CDR3 region: CASSQDPSGGEETQYF. The CDR3 coding sequence is TGTGCCAGCAGCCAAGATCCCAGCGGGGGGGAGGAGACCCAGTACTTC. V and J are TRBV4-2 and TRBJ2-5; 10 nucleotides match TRBD2. The germline gives CDR1 LGHNA, CDR2 YNFKEQ. J gave up 5 bases and V 0 bases, and 6 bases lay outside the gene matches. CDR3 length: 16 residues.

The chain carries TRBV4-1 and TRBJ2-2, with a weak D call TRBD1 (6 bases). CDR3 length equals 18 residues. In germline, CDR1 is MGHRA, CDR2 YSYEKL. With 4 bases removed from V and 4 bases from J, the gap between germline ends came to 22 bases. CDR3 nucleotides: TGCGCCAGCAGCCTCACCCCAGGGGCCCTTAGAGGCACCGGGGAGCTGTTTTTT. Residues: CASSLTPGALRGTGELFF.

The CDR3 DNA is TGTGCCTGGAGTGTACTGCGGACTAGTTTCGGGGAGCTGTTTTTT. Protein: CAWSVLRTSFGELFF. The J gene is TRBJ2-2, the V gene TRBV30, with 7 bases identical to TRBD2. This CDR3 contains 15 residues. The ends lost 0 bases at V and 7 bases at J; junction bases unmatched: 8. Germline CDR1 and CDR2: GTSNPN and SVGIG (reference sequence).

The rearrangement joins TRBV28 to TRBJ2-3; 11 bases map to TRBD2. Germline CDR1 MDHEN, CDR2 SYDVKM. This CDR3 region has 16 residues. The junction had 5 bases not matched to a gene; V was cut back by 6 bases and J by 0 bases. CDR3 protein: CASRGTSGVSTDTQYF. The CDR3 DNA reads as TGTGCCAGCAGAGGGACTAGCGGAGTCAGCACAGATACGCAGTATTTT.

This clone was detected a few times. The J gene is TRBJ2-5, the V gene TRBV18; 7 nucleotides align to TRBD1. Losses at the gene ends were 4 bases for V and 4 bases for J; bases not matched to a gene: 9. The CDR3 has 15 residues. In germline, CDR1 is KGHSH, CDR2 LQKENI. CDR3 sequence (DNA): TGTGCCAGCTCACGCCGGGACCCAGGGGGAGAGACCCAGTACTTC. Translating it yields CASSRRDPGGETQYF. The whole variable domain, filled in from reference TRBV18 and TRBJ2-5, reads NAGVMQNPRHLVRRRGQEARLRCSPMKGHSHVYWYRQLPEEGLKFMVYLQKENIIDESGMPKERFSAEFPKEGPSILRIQQVVRGDSAAYFCASSRRDPGGETQYFGPGTRLLVL.

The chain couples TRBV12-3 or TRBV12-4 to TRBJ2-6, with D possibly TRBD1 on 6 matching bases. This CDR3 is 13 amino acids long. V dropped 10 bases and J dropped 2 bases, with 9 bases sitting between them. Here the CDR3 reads CANTGPGANVLTF. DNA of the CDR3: TGTGCCAATACAGGGCCTGGGGCCAACGTCCTGACTTTC.

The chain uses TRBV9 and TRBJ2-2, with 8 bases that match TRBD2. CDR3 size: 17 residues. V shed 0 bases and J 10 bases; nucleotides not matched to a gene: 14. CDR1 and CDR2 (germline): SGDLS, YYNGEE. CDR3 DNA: TGTGCCAGCAGCGTAGGGGTTAGCGGGACCGAGGGAGAGGAGCTGTTTTTT. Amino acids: CASSVGVSGTEGEELFF.

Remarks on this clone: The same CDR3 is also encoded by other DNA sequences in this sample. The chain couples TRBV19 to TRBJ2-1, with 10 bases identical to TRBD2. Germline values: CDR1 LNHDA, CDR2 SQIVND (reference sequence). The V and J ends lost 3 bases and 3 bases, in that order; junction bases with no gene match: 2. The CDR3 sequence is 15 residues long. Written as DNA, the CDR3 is TGTGCCAGTAGTATCCCTAGCGGGAGCTACAATGAGCAGTTCTTC. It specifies CASSIPSGSYNEQFF.

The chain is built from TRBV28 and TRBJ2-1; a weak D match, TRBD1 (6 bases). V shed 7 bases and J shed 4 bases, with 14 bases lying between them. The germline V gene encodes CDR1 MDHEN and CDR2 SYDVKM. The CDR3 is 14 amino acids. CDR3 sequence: CASIMDSSYNEQFF. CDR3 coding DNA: TGTGCCAGCATCATGGACAGCTCTTACAATGAGCAGTTCTTC.

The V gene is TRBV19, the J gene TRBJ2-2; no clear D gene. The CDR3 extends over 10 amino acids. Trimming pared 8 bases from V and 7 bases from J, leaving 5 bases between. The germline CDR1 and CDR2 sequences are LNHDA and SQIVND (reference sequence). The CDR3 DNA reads TGTGCCAGTTCGGGCGGGGAGCTGTTTTTT. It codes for CASSGGELFF.

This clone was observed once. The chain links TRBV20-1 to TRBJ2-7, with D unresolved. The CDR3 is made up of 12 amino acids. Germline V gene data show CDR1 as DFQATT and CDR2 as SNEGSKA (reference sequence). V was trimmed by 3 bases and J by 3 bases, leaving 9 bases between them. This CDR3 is CSASNELYEQYF. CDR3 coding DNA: TGCAGTGCTAGTAATGAGCTCTACGAGCAGTACTTC.

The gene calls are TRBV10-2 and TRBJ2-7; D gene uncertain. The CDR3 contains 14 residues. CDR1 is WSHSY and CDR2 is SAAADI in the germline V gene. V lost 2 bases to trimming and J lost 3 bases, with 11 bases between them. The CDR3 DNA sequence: TGCGCCAGCAGTGAGACTACCTTACTCTACGAGCAGTACTTC. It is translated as CASSETTLLYEQYF.

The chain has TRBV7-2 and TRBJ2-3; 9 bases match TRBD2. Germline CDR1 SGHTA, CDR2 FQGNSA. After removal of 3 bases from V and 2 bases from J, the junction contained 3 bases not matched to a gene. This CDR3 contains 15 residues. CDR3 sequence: CASSLLAGYTDTQYF. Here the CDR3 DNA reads TGTGCCAGCAGCTTGCTAGCGGGATACACAGATACGCAGTATTTT.

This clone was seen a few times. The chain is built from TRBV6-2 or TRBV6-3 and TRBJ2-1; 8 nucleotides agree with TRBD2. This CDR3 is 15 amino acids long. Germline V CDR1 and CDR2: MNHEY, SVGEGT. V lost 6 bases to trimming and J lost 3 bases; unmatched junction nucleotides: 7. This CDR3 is CASSGFSGDYNEQFF. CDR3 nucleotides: TGTGCCAGCAGCGGGTTTAGCGGGGACTACAATGAGCAGTTCTTC.

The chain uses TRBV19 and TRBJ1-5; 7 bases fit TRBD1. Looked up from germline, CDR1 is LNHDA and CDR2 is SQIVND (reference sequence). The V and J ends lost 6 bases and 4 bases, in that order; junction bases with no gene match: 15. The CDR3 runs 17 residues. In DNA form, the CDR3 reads TGTGCCAGTAGCGACTCGCCGACAGGGACCACGAATCAGCCCCAGCATTTT. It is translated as CASSDSPTGTTNQPQHF.

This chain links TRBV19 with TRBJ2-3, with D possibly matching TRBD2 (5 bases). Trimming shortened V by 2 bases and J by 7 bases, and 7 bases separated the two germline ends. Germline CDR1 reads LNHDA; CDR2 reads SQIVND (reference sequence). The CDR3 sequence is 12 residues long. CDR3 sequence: CASSIRGNTQYF. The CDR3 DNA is TGTGCCAGTAGTATACGGGGAAATACGCAGTATTTT.